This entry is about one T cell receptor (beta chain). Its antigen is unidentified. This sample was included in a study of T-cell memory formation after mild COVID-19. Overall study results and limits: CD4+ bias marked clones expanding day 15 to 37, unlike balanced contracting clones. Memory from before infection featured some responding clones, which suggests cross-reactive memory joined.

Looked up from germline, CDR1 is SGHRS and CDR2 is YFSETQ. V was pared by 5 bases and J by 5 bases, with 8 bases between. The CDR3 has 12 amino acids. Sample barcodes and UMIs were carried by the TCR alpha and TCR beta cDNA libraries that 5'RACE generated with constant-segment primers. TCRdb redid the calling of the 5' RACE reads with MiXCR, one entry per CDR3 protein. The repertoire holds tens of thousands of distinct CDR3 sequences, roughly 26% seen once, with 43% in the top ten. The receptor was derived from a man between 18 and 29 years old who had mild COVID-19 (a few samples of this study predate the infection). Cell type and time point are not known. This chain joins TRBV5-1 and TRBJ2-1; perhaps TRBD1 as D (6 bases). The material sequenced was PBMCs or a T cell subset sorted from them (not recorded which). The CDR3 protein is CASRTGNNEQFF. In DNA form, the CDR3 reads TGCGCCAGCAGGACAGGAAACAATGAGCAGTTCTTC.